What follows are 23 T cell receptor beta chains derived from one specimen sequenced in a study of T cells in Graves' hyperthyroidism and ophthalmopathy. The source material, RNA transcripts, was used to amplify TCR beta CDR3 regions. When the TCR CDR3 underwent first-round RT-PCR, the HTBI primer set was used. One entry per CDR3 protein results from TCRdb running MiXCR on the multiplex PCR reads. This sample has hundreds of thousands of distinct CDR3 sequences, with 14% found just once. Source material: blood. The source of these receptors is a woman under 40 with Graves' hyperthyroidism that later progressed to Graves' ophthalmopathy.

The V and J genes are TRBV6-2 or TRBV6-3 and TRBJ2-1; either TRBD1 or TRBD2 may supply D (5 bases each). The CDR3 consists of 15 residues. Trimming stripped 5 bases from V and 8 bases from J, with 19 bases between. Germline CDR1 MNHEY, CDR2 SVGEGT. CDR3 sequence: CASSGNPGPGDEQFF. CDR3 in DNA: TGTGCCAGCAGTGGTAATCCGGGGCCCGGCGATGAGCAGTTCTTC.

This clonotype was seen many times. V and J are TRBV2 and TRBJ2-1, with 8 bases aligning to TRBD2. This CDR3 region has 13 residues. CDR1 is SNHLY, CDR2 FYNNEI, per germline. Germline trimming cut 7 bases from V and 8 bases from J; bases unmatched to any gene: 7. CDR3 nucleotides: TGTGCCAGCAAACGGGAGGGCCGCCATGAGCAGTTCTTC. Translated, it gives CASKREGRHEQFF. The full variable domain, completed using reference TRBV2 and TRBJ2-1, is EPEVTQTPSHQVTQMGQEVILRCVPISNHLYFYWYRQILGQKVEFLVSFYNNEISEKSEIFDDQFSVERPDGSNFTLKIRSTKLEDSAMYFCASKREGRHEQFFGPGTRLTVL.

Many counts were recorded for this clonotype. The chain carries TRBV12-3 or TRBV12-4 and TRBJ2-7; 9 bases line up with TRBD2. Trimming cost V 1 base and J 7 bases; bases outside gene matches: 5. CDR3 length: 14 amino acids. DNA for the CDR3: TGTGCCAGCAGTTTAGAGCGGGAGGTGAGGGAGCAGTACTTC. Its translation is CASSLEREVREQYF.

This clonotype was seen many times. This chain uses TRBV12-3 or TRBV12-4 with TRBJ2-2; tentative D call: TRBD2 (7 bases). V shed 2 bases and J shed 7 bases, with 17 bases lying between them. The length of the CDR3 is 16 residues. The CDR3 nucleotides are TGTGCCAGCAGTTTATTAGGGGGAGGGCCAAGCGGGGAGCTGTTTTTT. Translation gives CASSLLGGGPSGELFF.

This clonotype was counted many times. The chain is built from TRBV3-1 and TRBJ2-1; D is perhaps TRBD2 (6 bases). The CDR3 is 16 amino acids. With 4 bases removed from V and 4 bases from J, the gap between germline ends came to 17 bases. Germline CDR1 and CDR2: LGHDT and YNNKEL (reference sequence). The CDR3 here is CASSPRGRDRYNEQFF. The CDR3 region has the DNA TGTGCCAGCAGCCCCCGCGGGCGGGACCGGTACAATGAGCAGTTCTTC.

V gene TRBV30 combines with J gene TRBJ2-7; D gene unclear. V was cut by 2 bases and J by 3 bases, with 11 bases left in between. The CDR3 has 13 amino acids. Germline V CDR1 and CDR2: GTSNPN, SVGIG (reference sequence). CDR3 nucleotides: TGTGCCTGGAGTTTAGCCTTTATCTACGAGCAGTACTTC. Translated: CAWSLAFIYEQYF.

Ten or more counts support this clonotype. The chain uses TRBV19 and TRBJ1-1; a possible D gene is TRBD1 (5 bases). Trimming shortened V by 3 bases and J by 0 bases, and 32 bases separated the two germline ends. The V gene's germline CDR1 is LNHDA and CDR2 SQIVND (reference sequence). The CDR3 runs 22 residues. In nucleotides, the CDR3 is TGTGCCAGTAGTATCAGTTTCTGGCTAATCCTAGACAGTCTTATAATGAACACTGAAGCTTTCTTT. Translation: CASSISFWLILDSLIMNTEAFF.

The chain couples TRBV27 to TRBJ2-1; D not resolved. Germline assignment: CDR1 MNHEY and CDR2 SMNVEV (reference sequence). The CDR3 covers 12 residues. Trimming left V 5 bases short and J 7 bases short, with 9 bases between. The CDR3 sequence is CASSPNANEQFF. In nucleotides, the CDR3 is TGTGCCAGCAGTCCCAATGCGAATGAGCAGTTCTTC.

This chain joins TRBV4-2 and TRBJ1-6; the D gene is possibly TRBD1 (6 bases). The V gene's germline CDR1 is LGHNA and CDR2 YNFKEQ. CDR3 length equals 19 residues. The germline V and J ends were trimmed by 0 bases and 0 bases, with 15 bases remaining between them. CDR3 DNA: TGTGCCAGCAGCCAAGACCGCCGGGACACCAGCTCCTATAATTCACCCCTCCACTTT. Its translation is CASSQDRRDTSSYNSPLHF.

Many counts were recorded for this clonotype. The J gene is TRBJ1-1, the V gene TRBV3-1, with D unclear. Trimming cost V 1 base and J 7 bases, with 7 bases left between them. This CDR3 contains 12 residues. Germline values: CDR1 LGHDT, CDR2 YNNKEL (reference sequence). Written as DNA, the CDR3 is TGTGCCAGCAGCCAAGTTAGACGTGAAGCTTTCTTT. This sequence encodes CASSQVRREAFF.

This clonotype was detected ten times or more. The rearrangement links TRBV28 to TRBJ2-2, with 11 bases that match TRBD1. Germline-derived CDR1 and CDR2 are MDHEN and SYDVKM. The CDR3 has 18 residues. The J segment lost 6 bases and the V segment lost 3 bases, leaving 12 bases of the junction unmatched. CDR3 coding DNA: TGTGCCAGCAGTTTCGGGACAGGGGGAAACGTTCGCGCCGGGGAGCTGTTTTTT. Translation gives CASSFGTGGNVRAGELFF.

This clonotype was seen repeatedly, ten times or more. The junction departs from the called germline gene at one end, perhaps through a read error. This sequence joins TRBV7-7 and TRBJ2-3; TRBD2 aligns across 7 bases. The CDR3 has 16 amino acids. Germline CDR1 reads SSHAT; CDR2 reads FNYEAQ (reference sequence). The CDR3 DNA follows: TGTGCTAGCAGCTTGGGGTTGGGGGACTATCGGGATACGCAGTATTTT. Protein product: CASSLGLGDYRDTQYF.

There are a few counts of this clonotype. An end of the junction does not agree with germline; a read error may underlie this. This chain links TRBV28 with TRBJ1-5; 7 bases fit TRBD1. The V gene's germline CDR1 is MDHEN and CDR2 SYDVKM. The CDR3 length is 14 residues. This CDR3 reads CASSGTVSNRPQHF. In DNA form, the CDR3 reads TGTGCCAGCAGTGGGACAGTCTCGAATCGGCCCCAGCATTTT.

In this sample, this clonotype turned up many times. The CDR3 region is CASSPRRGLTEAFF. The DNA of the CDR3 is TGTGCCAGCAGTCCCCGGAGGGGCCTCACTGAAGCTTTCTTT. The chain joins TRBV6-1 to TRBJ1-1; possibly TRBD1 for D (5 bases). Germline V gives CDR1 MNHNS, CDR2 SASEGT. The CDR3 is made up of 14 amino acids. V gave up 5 bases and J gave up 4 bases, with 14 bases separating them.

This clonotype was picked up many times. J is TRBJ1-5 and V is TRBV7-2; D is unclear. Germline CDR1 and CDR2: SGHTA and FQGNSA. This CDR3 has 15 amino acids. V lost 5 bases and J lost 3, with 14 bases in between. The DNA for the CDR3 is TGTGCCAGCAGCCCGCAGCCCGGGGACAATCAGCCCCAGCATTTT. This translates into CASSPQPGDNQPQHF.

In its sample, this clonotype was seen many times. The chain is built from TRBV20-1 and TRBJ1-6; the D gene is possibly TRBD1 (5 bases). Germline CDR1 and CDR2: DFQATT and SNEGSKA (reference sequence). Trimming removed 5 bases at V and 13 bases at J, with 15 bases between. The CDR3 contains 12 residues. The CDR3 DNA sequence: TGCAGTGCTGGTAGAGGGGTAGGGCCCCTCCACTTT. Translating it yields CSAGRGVGPLHF.

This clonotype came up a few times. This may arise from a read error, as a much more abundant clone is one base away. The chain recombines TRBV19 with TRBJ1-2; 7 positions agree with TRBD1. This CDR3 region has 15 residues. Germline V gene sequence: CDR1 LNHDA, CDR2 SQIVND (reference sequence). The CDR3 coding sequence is TGTGCCAGTAGTCCCAGGACAGGTACTAACTGTGGCTACACCTTC. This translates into CASSPRTGTNCGYTF.

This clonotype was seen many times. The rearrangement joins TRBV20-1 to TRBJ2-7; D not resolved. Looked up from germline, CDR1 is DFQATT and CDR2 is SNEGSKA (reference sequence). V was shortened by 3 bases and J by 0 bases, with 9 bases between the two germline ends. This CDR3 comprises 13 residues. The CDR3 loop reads CSASFISSYEQYF. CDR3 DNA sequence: TGCAGTGCTAGTTTCATCTCCTCCTACGAGCAGTACTTC.

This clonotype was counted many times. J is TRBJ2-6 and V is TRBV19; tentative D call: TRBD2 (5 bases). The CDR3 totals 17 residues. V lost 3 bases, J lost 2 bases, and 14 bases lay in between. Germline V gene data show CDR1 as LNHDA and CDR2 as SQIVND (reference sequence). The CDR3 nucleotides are TGTGCCAGTAGTATTTCCAGTGAGGGCACTGGGGCCAACGTCCTGACTTTC. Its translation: CASSISSEGTGANVLTF.

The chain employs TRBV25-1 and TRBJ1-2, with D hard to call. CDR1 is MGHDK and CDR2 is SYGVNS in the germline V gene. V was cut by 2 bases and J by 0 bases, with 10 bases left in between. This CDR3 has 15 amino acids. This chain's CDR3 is CASSEGQAPNYGYTF. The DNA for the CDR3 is TGTGCCAGCAGTGAAGGGCAGGCCCCTAACTATGGCTACACCTTC.

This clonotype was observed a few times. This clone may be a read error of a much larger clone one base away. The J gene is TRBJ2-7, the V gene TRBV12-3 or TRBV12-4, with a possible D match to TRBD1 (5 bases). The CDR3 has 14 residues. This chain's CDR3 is CASSLAGGAYVQYF. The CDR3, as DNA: TGTGCCAGCAGTTTAGCGGGTGGGGCCTACGTGCAGTACTTC.

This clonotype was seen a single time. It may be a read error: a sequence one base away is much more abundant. This CDR3 reads CASSRSGGQYEQCF. The DNA of the CDR3 is TGTGCCAGCAGCCGCAGCGGAGGGCAATACGAGCAGTGCTTC. The chain links TRBV3-1 to TRBJ2-7; TRBD2 is a possible D gene (6 bases). The CDR3 extends over 14 amino acids. The germline V gene encodes CDR1 LGHDT and CDR2 YNNKEL (reference sequence).

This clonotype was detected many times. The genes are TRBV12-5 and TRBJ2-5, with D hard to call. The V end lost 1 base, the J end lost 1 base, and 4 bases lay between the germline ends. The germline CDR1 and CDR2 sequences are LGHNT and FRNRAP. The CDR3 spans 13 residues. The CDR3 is CASGLAGQETQYF. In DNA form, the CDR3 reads TGTGCTAGTGGTTTGGCGGGCCAAGAGACCCAGTACTTC.